This paragraph reports one T cell receptor (beta chain). Its matching antigen is unknown. This record belongs to a study of regulatory T cells in long-lasting Graves disease. Study-level background: Persistent cases took antithyroid drugs over 5 years and stayed TSH receptor antibody positive. Regarding the study as a whole: Patients whose Graves' disease persisted exhibited lower TCR diversity than those newly diagnosed. Thyroid tissue went unstudied; only peripheral blood was examined. With persistent disease, TRBV28, TRBJ1-2 and TRBJ2-5 were the favored segments.

This sample's time point: persistent/refractory GD, antithyroid drugs over 5 years with positive TRAb. PBMCs provided the RNA from which the TCR library was made. Library construction for TCR beta used iRepertoire HTBI primers and Arm-PCR of CDR3 regions. One entry per CDR3 protein results from TCRdb running MiXCR on the multiplex PCR reads. The table has 650,000 to 700,000 distinct CDR3 sequences, about 32% seen once. CDR3 length: 15 residues. Germline CDR1 is SGHAT and CDR2 is FQDESV (reference sequence). V lost 0 bases and J lost 8, with 15 bases in between. This sequence originates from a female donor with Graves disease. The V and J genes are TRBV11-1 and TRBJ2-3; perhaps TRBD2 as D (6 bases). Specimen: peripheral blood mononuclear cells (PBMCs), collected when the disease was refractory, from a patient treated with antithyroid drugs. The CDR3 loop reads CASSLAGGVPATQYF. The CDR3 DNA follows: TGTGCCAGCAGCTTAGCTGGCGGGGTACCGGCTACGCAGTATTTT.